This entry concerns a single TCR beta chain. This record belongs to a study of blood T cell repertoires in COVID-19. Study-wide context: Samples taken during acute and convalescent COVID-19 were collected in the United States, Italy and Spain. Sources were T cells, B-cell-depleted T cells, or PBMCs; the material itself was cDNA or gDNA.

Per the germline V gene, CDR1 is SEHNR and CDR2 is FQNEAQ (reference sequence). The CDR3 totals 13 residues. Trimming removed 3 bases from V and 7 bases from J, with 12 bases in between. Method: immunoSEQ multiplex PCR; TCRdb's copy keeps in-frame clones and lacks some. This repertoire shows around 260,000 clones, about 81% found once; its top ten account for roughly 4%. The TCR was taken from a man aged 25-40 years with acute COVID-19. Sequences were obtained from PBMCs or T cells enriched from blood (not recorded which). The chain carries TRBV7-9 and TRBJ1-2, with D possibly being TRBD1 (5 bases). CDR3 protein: CASSFRQGGGYTF. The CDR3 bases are TGTGCCAGCAGCTTTCGGCAGGGCGGTGGCTACACCTTC. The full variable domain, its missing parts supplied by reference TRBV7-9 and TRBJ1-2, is DTGVSQNPRHKITKRGQNVTFRCDPISEHNRLYWYRQTLGQGPEFLTYFQNEAQLEKSRLLSDRFSAERPKGSFSTLEIQRTEQGDSAMYLCASSFRQGGGYTFGSGTRLTVV.